A selection of T cell receptor beta chains follows, all from one sample in a study of memory CD4+ T cells and cytomegalovirus serostatus. The repertoire was sequenced with immunoSEQ multiplex PCR; TCRdb's copy has only in-frame clones and lacks some. Here the sample spans around 88,000 clones, approximately 80% being singletons. The sequenced material came from memory CD4+ T cells from blood. The receptors shown here come from an adult in good health and CMV-seropositive. The CDR3 runs from the conserved cysteine through the conserved F or W. D genes are given only for firm matches. Clone size appears in some rows only: once, few, many, or a class for an expanded clone.

j_call,clone_size,d_call,v_call,cdr3_aa,cdr3_nt
TRBJ2-3,NA,TRBD2,TRBV5-1,CASSLGLAESTDTQYF,TGCGCCAGCAGCTTGGGACTAGCGGAAAGCACAGATACGCAGTATTTT
TRBJ2-6,few,NA,TRBV16,CASSQVGANVLTF,TGTGCCAGCAGCCAGGTTGGGGCCAACGTCCTGACTTTC
TRBJ2-7,NA,NA,TRBV7-3,CASSLIGSYEQYF,TGTGCCAGCAGCCTAATAGGCTCCTACGAGCAGTACTTC
TRBJ1-4,NA,NA,TRBV28,CASSPREKLFF,TGTGCCAGCAGCCCAAGGGAAAAACTGTTTTTT
TRBJ1-5,once,NA,TRBV27,CASSLGQGNQPQHF,TGTGCCAGCAGTTTAGGTCAGGGCAATCAGCCCCAGCATTTT
TRBJ2-2,NA,TRBD1,TRBV6-1,CASSPQGADTGELFF,TGTGCCAGCAGCCCACAGGGGGCGGACACCGGGGAGCTGTTTTTT
TRBJ2-1,NA,NA,TRBV11-1,CASSLRDEQFF,TGTGCCAGCAGCTTACGAGATGAGCAGTTCTTC
TRBJ2-1,NA,NA,TRBV6-5,CASSYSTGHEQFF,TGTGCCAGCAGTTACTCGACCGGTCATGAGCAGTTCTTC
TRBJ2-2,NA,NA,TRBV9,CASSGTAANTGELFF,TGTGCCAGCAGCGGGACAGCCGCGAACACCGGGGAGCTGTTTTTT
TRBJ1-5,NA,NA,TRBV5-1,CASSPESNQPQHF,TGCGCCAGCAGCCCGGAGAGCAATCAGCCCCAGCATTTT
TRBJ2-5,NA,TRBD2,TRBV19,CASSILFGLAEETQYF,TGTGCCAGTAGTATCCTCTTCGGGCTAGCGGAAGAGACCCAGTACTTC
TRBJ1-5,NA,NA,TRBV28,CASSLISQPQHF,TGTGCCAGCAGTTTGATATCTCAGCCCCAGCATTTT
TRBJ2-3,NA,NA,TRBV9,CASSVRGSKGTDTQYF,TGTGCCAGCAGCGTAAGGGGGAGTAAAGGCACAGATACGCAGTATTTT
TRBJ1-1,NA,NA,TRBV2,CASTPEFTEAFF,TGTGCCAGCACCCCTGAGTTCACTGAAGCTTTCTTT
TRBJ2-2,once,TRBD2,TRBV7-3,CASSLPGLAGAGVTGELFF,TGTGCCAGCAGCTTACCGGGACTAGCGGGAGCGGGGGTCACCGGGGAGCTGTTTTTT
TRBJ1-2,NA,NA,TRBV10-3,CAISVERVPASYGYTF,TGTGCCATCAGCGTGGAAAGGGTGCCGGCTTCCTATGGCTACACCTTC
TRBJ1-2,NA,NA,TRBV30,CAWSATQGNGYTF,TGTGCCTGGAGCGCAACCCAGGGAAATGGCTACACCTTC
TRBJ1-1,NA,NA,TRBV6-1,CASSEPGNTEAFF,TGTGCCAGCAGTGAACCAGGGAACACTGAAGCTTTCTTT
TRBJ2-1,NA,NA,TRBV2,CASSADRNEQFF,TGTGCCAGCAGCGCCGACCGGAATGAGCAGTTCTTC
TRBJ1-5,once,TRBD1,TRBV6-1,CASNHQGEQPQHF,TGTGCCAGCAATCATCAGGGGGAACAGCCCCAGCATTTT
TRBJ1-5,NA,TRBD1,TRBV2,CASMGQYQPQHF,TGTGCCAGCATGGGACAGTATCAGCCCCAGCATTTT
TRBJ2-1,NA,NA,TRBV28,CASNNGGNAYNEQFF,TGTGCCAGCAATAACGGCGGGAACGCCTACAATGAGCAGTTCTTC
TRBJ2-3,NA,TRBD2,TRBV6-5,CASSFSGRDTDTQYF,TGTGCCAGCAGTTTTAGCGGGAGGGACACAGATACGCAGTATTTT
TRBJ2-3,once,NA,TRBV10-3,CAISEGPHGASTDTQYF,TGTGCCATCAGTGAGGGGCCCCATGGGGCGAGCACAGATACGCAGTATTTT
TRBJ1-3,once,TRBD1,TRBV28,CASSGQGASRNTIYF,TGTGCCAGCAGTGGACAGGGGGCGAGTAGAAACACCATATATTTT
TRBJ2-7,NA,TRBD1,TRBV2,CASSGTGLSYEQYF,TGTGCCAGCAGCGGGACAGGGCTCTCCTACGAGCAGTACTTC
TRBJ2-5,NA,TRBD1,TRBV2,CARQTGGRETQYF,TGTGCCAGACAAACAGGGGGCCGGGAGACCCAGTACTTC
TRBJ2-4,NA,NA,TRBV28,CASSLSLVVNIQYF,TGTGCCAGCAGTTTGTCCCTGGTCGTAAACATTCAGTACTTC
TRBJ1-5,NA,TRBD1,TRBV6-6,CASSLGQNQPQHF,TGTGCCAGCAGTTTGGGACAGAATCAGCCCCAGCATTTT
TRBJ1-2,NA,NA,TRBV14,CASSASFGRSNYGYTF,TGTGCCAGCAGCGCATCGTTCGGCAGATCTAACTATGGCTACACCTTC
TRBJ1-4,few,NA,TRBV18,CASSPRHATNEKLFF,TGTGCCAGCTCACCAAGGCATGCAACTAATGAAAAACTGTTTTTT
TRBJ1-5,NA,NA,TRBV5-1,CASSFTGNQPQHF,TGCGCCAGCAGCTTTACAGGCAATCAGCCCCAGCATTTT
TRBJ1-1,once,NA,TRBV5-5,CASSLVVRPLNTEAFF,TGTGCCAGCAGCTTGGTGGTCCGGCCTTTGAACACTGAAGCTTTCTTT
TRBJ2-1,NA,TRBD2,TRBV7-2,CASSPSGLGTNEQFF,TGTGCCAGCAGCCCGAGCGGACTAGGCACCAATGAGCAGTTCTTC
TRBJ1-3,NA,TRBD1,TRBV30,CAWRAGQPSGTIYF,TGTGCCTGGAGGGCGGGACAGCCTTCGGGCACCATATATTTT
TRBJ2-6,few,NA,TRBV9,CASSVGGRHSGANVLTF,TGTGCCAGCAGCGTAGGGGGCCGGCACTCTGGGGCCAACGTCCTGACTTTC
TRBJ1-1,NA,NA,TRBV6-5,CASSYLGASSAFF,TGTGCCAGCAGTTACCTGGGGGCGTCGTCAGCTTTCTTT